The next 23 T cell receptor beta chains were all read from a single sample in a study of blood T cell repertoires in COVID-19. The method was immunoSEQ multiplex PCR; TCRdb's version includes in-frame clones alone and lacks a portion of them. The repertoire includes about 200,000 clones, about 90% of them detected once, and approximately 8% sits in the top ten. The sample consisted of PBMCs or T cells enriched from blood (not recorded which). These receptors originate from a woman younger than 30 who had recovered from COVID-19.

The V gene is TRBV19, the J gene TRBJ2-3; possibly TRBD2 for D (5 bases). Germline-derived CDR1 and CDR2 are LNHDA and SQIVND (reference sequence). This CDR3 spans 16 amino acids. Trimming pared 3 bases from V and 2 bases from J, leaving 15 bases between. The CDR3 here is CASSMRGLDHTDTQYF. The CDR3 nucleotides are TGTGCCAGTAGTATGCGTGGACTGGATCACACAGATACGCAGTATTTT.

The chain couples TRBV27 to TRBJ1-4; D might be TRBD1 (6 bases). This CDR3 has 14 amino acids. Germline lookup yields CDR1 MNHEY and CDR2 SMNVEV (reference sequence). The V gene lost 3 bases and the J gene lost 8 bases, with 13 bases spanning the gap. The chain's CDR3 is CASSLDRSQEKLFF. The CDR3 nucleotides read TGTGCCAGCAGTTTGGACAGAAGCCAGGAAAAACTGTTTTTT. Together with reference TRBV27 and TRBJ1-4, the CDR3 gives the full variable domain: EAQVTQNPRYLITVTGKKLTVTCSQNMNHEYMSWYRQDPGLGLRQIYYSMNVEVTDKGDVPEGYKVSRKEKRNFPLILESPSPNQTSLYFCASSLDRSQEKLFFGSGTQLSVL.

The genes are TRBV27 and TRBJ2-5; 9 nucleotides match TRBD2. Germline CDR1 reads MNHEY; CDR2 reads SMNVEV (reference sequence). The CDR3 has 16 amino acids. Unmatched junction bases numbered 8, after V lost 3 bases and J lost 3 bases. The CDR3 DNA sequence: TGTGCCAGCAGTTTGTGGCGGGGGGGCGTTAAAGAGACCCAGTACTTC. Amino acid sequence: CASSLWRGGVKETQYF.

This clone was seen a handful of times. The V and J genes are TRBV18 and TRBJ1-2, with TRBD1 matching 7 bases. Germline assignment: CDR1 KGHSH and CDR2 LQKENI. The length of the CDR3 is 14 residues. The V and J ends lost 4 bases and 3 bases, in that order; junction bases with no gene match: 5. CDR3 DNA: TGTGCCAGCTCACTCCTACAGGGGCACTATGGCTACACCTTC. Translating gives CASSLLQGHYGYTF.

This clone showed up just once. V is TRBV7-9 and J is TRBJ1-4; no definite D call. There are 15 residues in the CDR3. V was trimmed by 3 bases and J by 0 bases, leaving 8 bases between them. Germline assignment: CDR1 SEHNR and CDR2 FQNEAQ (reference sequence). CDR3 sequence: CASSLRESTNEKLFF. CDR3 nucleotides: TGTGCCAGCAGCTTGAGGGAGTCAACTAATGAAAAACTGTTTTTT.

The chain has TRBV28 and TRBJ1-6, with D tentatively TRBD1 (5 bases). V was shortened by 7 bases and J by 8 bases, with 12 bases between the two germline ends. Germline V gene lookup returns CDR1 MDHEN and CDR2 SYDVKM. The CDR3 has 13 residues. The DNA of the CDR3 is TGTGCCAGCATAGATAGGGGCTATTCACCCCTCCACTTT. Translated: CASIDRGYSPLHF.

This clone has a single count. The rearrangement joins TRBV10-3 to TRBJ2-7; the D gene is possibly TRBD1 (5 bases). There are 15 residues in the CDR3. V was pared by 6 bases and J by 4 bases, with 19 bases between. The germline CDR1 and CDR2 sequences are ENHRY and SYGVKD. The CDR3 is CAIRFQTRDGYEQYF. The DNA for the CDR3 is TGTGCCATCAGGTTTCAGACCAGGGATGGGTACGAGCAGTACTTC.

CDR3 sequence reads: CAWAKRGSDEKLFF. The CDR3 DNA reads TGTGCCTGGGCCAAGAGGGGGTCGGATGAAAAACTGTTTTTT. The chain has TRBV30 and TRBJ1-4, with D perhaps matching TRBD1 (6 bases). The germline gives CDR1 GTSNPN, CDR2 SVGIG (reference sequence). V gave up 5 bases and J gave up 6 bases, with 16 bases separating them. The CDR3 is 14 amino acids.

The chain recombines TRBV9 with TRBJ1-2; D remains ambiguous. The V end lost 0 bases, the J end lost 9 bases, and 12 bases lay between the germline ends. The CDR3 spans 13 residues. The germline V gene encodes CDR1 SGDLS and CDR2 YYNGEE. This chain's CDR3 is CASSVGAGGSYTF. The CDR3 DNA follows: TGTGCCAGCAGCGTAGGGGCAGGAGGGAGCTACACCTTC. The full variable domain, its missing parts supplied by reference TRBV9 and TRBJ1-2, is DSGVTQTPKHLITATGQRVTLRCSPRSGDLSVYWYQQSLDQGLQFLIQYYNGEERAKGNILERFSAQQFPDLHSELNLSSLELGDSALYFCASSVGAGGSYTFGSGTRLTVV.

The rearrangement joins TRBV6-5 to TRBJ1-6, with 9 bases aligning to TRBD1. CDR1 and CDR2 (germline): MNHEY, SVGAGI. J gave up 5 bases and V 5 bases, and 4 bases lay outside the gene matches. This CDR3 contains 15 residues. The CDR3 is CASSNRGRDNSPLHF. CDR3 nucleotide sequence: TGTGCCAGCAGTAACAGGGGGCGGGATAATTCACCCCTCCACTTT.

V gene TRBV30 combines with J gene TRBJ2-7; 8 nucleotides agree with TRBD1. Germline trimming cut 0 bases from V and 4 bases from J; bases unmatched to any gene: 11. This CDR3 comprises 16 residues. Germline V gene lookup returns CDR1 GTSNPN and CDR2 SVGIG (reference sequence). CDR3 residues: CAWSVRQGLVLYEQYF. CDR3 sequence (DNA): TGTGCCTGGAGTGTACGACAGGGGCTAGTCTTGTACGAGCAGTACTTC.

This chain joins TRBV5-4 and TRBJ1-2, with no clear D. Trimming left V 1 base short and J 0 bases short, with 13 bases between. Germline V lookup: CDR1 SGHNT, CDR2 YYREEE (reference sequence). The CDR3 is 16 residues long. The CDR3 loop reads CASSLSKIIANYGYTF. The CDR3 coding sequence is TGTGCCAGCAGCTTGAGCAAGATTATTGCTAACTATGGCTACACCTTC.

This CDR3 is CASSILGVGTEAFF. CDR3 nucleotides: TGTGCCAGCAGCATACTCGGGGTTGGGACTGAAGCTTTCTTT. The chain has TRBV5-4 and TRBJ1-1; no definite D call. Germline V lookup: CDR1 SGHNT, CDR2 YYREEE (reference sequence). With 4 bases removed from V and 5 bases from J, the gap between germline ends came to 15 bases. This CDR3 contains 14 residues. Using reference TRBV5-4 and TRBJ1-1 for the parts outside the CDR3, the full variable domain is ETGVTQSPTHLIKTRGQQVTLRCSSQSGHNTVSWYQQALGQGPQFIFQYYREEENGRGNFPPRFSGLQFPNYSSELNVNALELDDSALYLCASSILGVGTEAFFGQGTRLTVV.

This clone was counted a single time. The gene calls are TRBV6-4 and TRBJ1-5, with D perhaps TRBD1 (5 bases). Trimming shortened V by 6 bases and J by 7 bases, and 22 bases separated the two germline ends. The CDR3 spans 16 residues. CDR1 is MRHNA and CDR2 is SNTAGT in the germline V gene. The CDR3 spells CASSSLQVLLRQPQHF. DNA for the CDR3: TGTGCCAGCAGCTCTTTACAGGTTCTACTAAGGCAGCCCCAGCATTTT.

This clone appeared a single time. The J gene is TRBJ2-3, the V gene TRBV27, with D hard to call. The CDR3 totals 17 residues. CDR1 and CDR2 from the germline V gene are MNHEY and SMNVEV (reference sequence). The V end was cut by 5 bases, the J end by 0 bases, with 18 bases between. The CDR3 DNA follows: TGTGCCAGCAGTCCTTCCCCCCGGTTGCTCAGCACAGATACGCAGTATTTT. It codes for CASSPSPRLLSTDTQYF.

The chain recombines TRBV10-3 with TRBJ1-5, with 9 bases lining up with TRBD1. Germline-derived CDR1 and CDR2 are ENHRY and SYGVKD. Trimming took 10 bases from V and 6 from J; bases not matched to a gene: 10. The CDR3 is 14 amino acids. The CDR3 DNA reads as TGTGCCACCGACGACAGGGGGGAAGGTCAGCCCCAGCATTTT. It is translated as CATDDRGEGQPQHF.

The chain is built from TRBV4-2 and TRBJ2-2; tentative D call: TRBD2 (7 bases). Deletions cut 4 bases from V and 8 bases from J, with 20 bases between. The CDR3 has 16 amino acids. In germline, CDR1 is LGHNA, CDR2 YNFKEQ. As DNA, the CDR3 is TGTGCCAGCAGCCCCCTGAGGGGGGGTCACGAGGGGGAGCTGTTTTTT. Translation: CASSPLRGGHEGELFF.

The V gene is TRBV2, the J gene TRBJ2-7; TRBD2 matches at 7 bases. Per the germline V gene, CDR1 is SNHLY and CDR2 is FYNNEI. This CDR3 region has 15 residues. With V trimmed by 6 bases and J by 0 bases, 8 bases remained unmatched. As DNA, the CDR3 is TGTGCCAGCAGGTACGCGGGGGAGAGCTCCTACGAGCAGTACTTC. It specifies CASRYAGESSYEQYF. Complete variable domain (other parts from reference TRBV2 and TRBJ2-7): EPEVTQTPSHQVTQMGQEVILRCVPISNHLYFYWYRQILGQKVEFLVSFYNNEISEKSEIFDDQFSVERPDGSNFTLKIRSTKLEDSAMYFCASRYAGESSYEQYFGPGTRLTVT.

The chain links TRBV29-1 to TRBJ1-2; 8 positions agree with TRBD1. Germline trimming cut 5 bases from V and 7 bases from J; bases unmatched to any gene: 6. The CDR3 loop spans 12 amino acids. Germline V lookup: CDR1 SQVTM, CDR2 ANQGSEA. The CDR3, as DNA: TGCAGCGTTTGGACAGGGAATGGTGGCTACACCTTC. This encodes CSVWTGNGGYTF.

This sequence joins TRBV24-1 and TRBJ2-3, with D perhaps matching TRBD1 (7 bases). V was clipped by 2 bases and J by 6 bases, with 29 bases between them. The germline CDR1 and CDR2 sequences are KGHDR and SFDVKD. The CDR3 totals 20 residues. The CDR3 protein is CATSDSNTPGQPQRADTQYF. The CDR3 DNA reads TGTGCCACCAGTGATTCCAACACTCCGGGACAGCCTCAGCGGGCGGATACGCAGTATTTT.

The rearrangement joins TRBV4-1 to TRBJ1-2, with unresolved D. The CDR3 consists of 14 residues. Germline V gene sequence: CDR1 MGHRA, CDR2 YSYEKL. V was pared by 0 bases and J by 8 bases, with 13 bases between. The CDR3: CASSQDGVPSGYTF. CDR3 sequence (DNA): TGCGCCAGCAGCCAAGACGGGGTACCCTCCGGCTACACCTTC.

V usage is TRBV14 and J usage is TRBJ2-1; weak D call: TRBD2 (7 bases). V lost 1 base, J lost 12 bases, and 13 bases lay in between. The CDR3 runs 13 residues. The V gene's germline CDR1 is SGHDN and CDR2 FVKESK. The CDR3 protein is CASSQVPGGGQFF. The DNA of the CDR3 is TGTGCCAGCAGCCAAGTCCCGGGGGGCGGGCAGTTCTTC.

This rearrangement joins TRBV7-9 to TRBJ1-4, with 10 bases lining up with TRBD1. Trimming took 5 bases from V and 7 from J; bases not matched to a gene: 7. This CDR3 region has 15 residues. Germline CDR1 and CDR2: SEHNR and FQNEAQ (reference sequence). CDR3 region: CASSPGQGVTEKLFF. DNA for the CDR3: TGTGCCAGCAGCCCTGGACAGGGGGTAACTGAAAAACTGTTTTTT.